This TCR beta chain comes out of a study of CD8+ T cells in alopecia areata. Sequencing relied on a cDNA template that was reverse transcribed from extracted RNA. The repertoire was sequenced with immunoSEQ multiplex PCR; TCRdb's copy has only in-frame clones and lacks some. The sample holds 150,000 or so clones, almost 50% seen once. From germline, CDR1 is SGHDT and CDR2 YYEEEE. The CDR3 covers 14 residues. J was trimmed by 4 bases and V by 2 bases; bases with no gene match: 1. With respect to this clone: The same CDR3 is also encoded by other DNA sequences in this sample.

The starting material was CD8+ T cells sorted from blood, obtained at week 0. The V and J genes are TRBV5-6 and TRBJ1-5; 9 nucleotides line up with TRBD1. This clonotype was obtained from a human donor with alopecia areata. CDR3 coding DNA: TGTGCCAGCAGCTTTGGGACAGGGAATCAGCCCCAGCATTTT. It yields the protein CASSFGTGNQPQHF.